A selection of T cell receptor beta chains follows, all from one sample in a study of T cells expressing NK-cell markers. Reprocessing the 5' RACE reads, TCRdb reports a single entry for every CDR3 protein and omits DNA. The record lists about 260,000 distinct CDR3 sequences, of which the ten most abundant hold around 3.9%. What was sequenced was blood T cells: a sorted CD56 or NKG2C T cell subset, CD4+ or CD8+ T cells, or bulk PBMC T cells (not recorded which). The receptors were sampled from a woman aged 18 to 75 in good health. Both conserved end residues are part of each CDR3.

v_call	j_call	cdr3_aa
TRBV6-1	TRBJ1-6	CASSQGRVPNSPLHF
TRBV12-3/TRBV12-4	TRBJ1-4	CASGRGPPNEKLFF
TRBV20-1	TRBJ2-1	CSARRPHGTGDEQFF
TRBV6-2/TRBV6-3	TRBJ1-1	CASSDPGQGVPEAFF
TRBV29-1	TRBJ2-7	CSVEETGGQYF
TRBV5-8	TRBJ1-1	CASSLAGIGAFF
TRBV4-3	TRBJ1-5	CASSQDLWRYNQPQHF
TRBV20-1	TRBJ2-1	CSDRTSGLPGYDEQFF
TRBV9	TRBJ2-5	CASSARSGGEETQYF
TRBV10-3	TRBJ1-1	CAISDSGVTDTEAFF
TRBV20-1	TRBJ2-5	CSAQGGPGGETQYF
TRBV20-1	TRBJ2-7	CSARDSLAGPRSYEQYF
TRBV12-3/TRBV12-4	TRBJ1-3	CASSLPRDRANGNTIYF
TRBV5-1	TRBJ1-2	CASSLAPQGGSNYGYTF
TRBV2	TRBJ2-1	CASSGRDARGEQFF
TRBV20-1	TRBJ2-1	CSASSPGLAGRYNEQFF
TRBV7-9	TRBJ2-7	CASTFSGTTYEQYF
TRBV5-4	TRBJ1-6	CASSLTSVGNSPLHF
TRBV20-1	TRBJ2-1	CSAAGRASYNEQFF
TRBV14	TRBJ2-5	CASSQTTGQGTQYF
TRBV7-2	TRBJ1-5	CASSLQRVNQPQHF
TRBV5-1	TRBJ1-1	CASSLGGNEAFF
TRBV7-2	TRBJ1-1	CASSWAGGLEAFF
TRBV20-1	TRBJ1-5	CSARERALGTQPQHF
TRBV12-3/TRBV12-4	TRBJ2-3	CASSPQASTDTQYF
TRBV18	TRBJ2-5	CASSPSLAGVETQYF
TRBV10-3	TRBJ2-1	CAISGGGTYNEQFF
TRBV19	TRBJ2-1	CAGGDRGRRDEQFF
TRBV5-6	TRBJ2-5	CASSVERGRQETQYF
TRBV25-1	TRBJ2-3	CASSGTLEVTDTQYF
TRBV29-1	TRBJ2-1	CSVQEALGRGQFF
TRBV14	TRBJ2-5	CASSQRRETQYF
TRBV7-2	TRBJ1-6	CASSLGNHNSPLHF
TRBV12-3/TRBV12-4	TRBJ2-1	CASSKIDHNNEQFF
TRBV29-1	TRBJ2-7	CSVDNRDRGLVYEQYF
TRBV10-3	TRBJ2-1	CAISPGLAGVVSHNEQFF
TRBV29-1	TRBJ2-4	CSVDDRGLNIQYF
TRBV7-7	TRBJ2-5	CASSRGTGIETQYF
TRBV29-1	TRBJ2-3	CSVEEHPSSTDTQYF
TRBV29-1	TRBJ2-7	CSVETATKGYYEQYF
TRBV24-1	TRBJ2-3	CATSDTGVPDTQYF
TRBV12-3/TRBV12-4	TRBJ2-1	CASSLDREGRNEQFF
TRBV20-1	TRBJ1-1	CSASLSGGTEAFF
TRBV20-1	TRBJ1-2	CSARGDTNAYGYTF
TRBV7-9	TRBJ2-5	CASSPRGSGETQYF
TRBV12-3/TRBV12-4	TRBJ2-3	CASTPIGDTQYF
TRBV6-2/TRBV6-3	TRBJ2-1	CASSWLTNVNEQFF
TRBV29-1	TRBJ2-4	CSVGWTGALKNIQYF
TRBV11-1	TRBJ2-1	CASSLTSATVAGNGNEQFF
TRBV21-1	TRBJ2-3	CASSKGGWETTDTQYF
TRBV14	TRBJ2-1	CASSHGLAGNEQFF